These T cell receptor beta chains were read from a single sample in a study of cytomegalovirus exposure and HLA in healthy donors. This table comes from immunoSEQ multiplex PCR, and its TCRdb copy is limited to in-frame clones, with some not included. The sample contains around 140,000 clones, around 59% of which appear only once. The sequencing input was PBMCs. Source of these receptors: a male donor in good health and CMV-seronegative. Each CDR3 is given without its conserved first and last residue.

V | CDR3
TRBV28 | ASSPPLGRWLTSGGLDTQY
TRBV7-2 | ASSKTGDSNSPLH
TRBV18 | ASSPGQGSYGYT
TRBV12-5 | ASGLSSGAPDTQY
TRBV25-1 | ASSRRQGYNSPLH
TRBV7-9 | ASSPGRTDLLYGYT
TRBV7-2 | ASSLVSSYEQY
TRBV5-1 | ASSLAAIYEQY
TRBV28 | ASSLQGGRIYGYT
TRBV7-9 | ASSLNIDSNQPQH
TRBV6-5 | ASSYSAGGNNYGYT
TRBV29-1 | SVEGQGGPDTQY
TRBV9 | ASSVQGGLGNTIY
TRBV28 | ASSFRRARTEAF
TRBV11-3 | ASSTGTDTQY
TRBV6-6 | ASSYLIGQGAEKLF
TRBV2 | ASNGLAGISYNEQF
TRBV28 | ASNLGTGENSPLH
TRBV6-5 | ASSYSSSPPTYEQY
TRBV7-7 | ASSRGQAIQETQY
TRBV7-9 | ASNLGLAGSWQF
TRBV5-4 | ASSYYRGQGEDGYT
TRBV5-1 | ASSAGTGNQPQH
TRBV28 | ASSLLGGMGTEAF
TRBV29-1 | SADRGPSSEAF
TRBV6-1 | ASSEVDNNQPQH
TRBV7-8 | ASSSGQPRGNQPQH
TRBV5-8 | ATSRRRDTEAF
TRBV9 | ASSVGGGTGNTEAF
TRBV30 | AWSSRADGELF
TRBV18 | ASSPRDNRGLNEKLF
TRBV4-1 | ASSPDRDNTEAF
TRBV5-1 | ASSTGTSGETQY
TRBV7-9 | ASSQKGQGNEKLF
TRBV4-2 | ASSPPRTLNTEAF
TRBV5-4 | ASSRVTGAAEAF
TRBV5-4 | ASSGEQGLYGYT
TRBV2 | ASSVQIHYGYT
TRBV11-2 | ASSLGVQVNSPLH
TRBV28 | ASKPGWSALH
TRBV28 | ASRPGGQVYGYT
TRBV7-8 | ASSLGRGGLGTGELF
TRBV6-4 | ASSASGGDEQY
TRBV9 | ASTPGGRFRNTEAF
TRBV6-6 | ASSYTGETEAF
TRBV7-2 | ASSPDLDRVRAGELF